This T cell receptor beta chain is from a study of blood T cell repertoires in COVID-19. Across the whole study: Material from acute and convalescent COVID-19 was sourced from the United States, Italy and Spain. The cDNA or gDNA used as material had been derived from T cells, B-cell-depleted T cells, or PBMCs.

Per the study methods: The assay estimated nucleated cells by amplifying reference gene primers. Clones were sequenced by immunoSEQ multiplex PCR, and TCRdb holds only the in-frame ones, with some missing. V and J calls and clone size are copied from that table; D and trimming were computed from the DNA. The data hold some 200,000 clones, with 85% to 90% observed a single time. This CDR3 contains 13 residues. V was pared by 5 bases and J by 7 bases, with 9 bases between. Germline assignment: CDR1 SGHAT and CDR2 FQNNGV. The receptor was isolated from a man at least 80 years old with acute or convalescent COVID-19. What was sequenced was peripheral blood. This sequence joins TRBV11-2 and TRBJ1-6; D ambiguous. Here the CDR3 reads CASSHPQNSPLHF. As DNA, the CDR3 is TGTGCCAGCAGCCACCCCCAGAATTCACCCCTCCACTTT.